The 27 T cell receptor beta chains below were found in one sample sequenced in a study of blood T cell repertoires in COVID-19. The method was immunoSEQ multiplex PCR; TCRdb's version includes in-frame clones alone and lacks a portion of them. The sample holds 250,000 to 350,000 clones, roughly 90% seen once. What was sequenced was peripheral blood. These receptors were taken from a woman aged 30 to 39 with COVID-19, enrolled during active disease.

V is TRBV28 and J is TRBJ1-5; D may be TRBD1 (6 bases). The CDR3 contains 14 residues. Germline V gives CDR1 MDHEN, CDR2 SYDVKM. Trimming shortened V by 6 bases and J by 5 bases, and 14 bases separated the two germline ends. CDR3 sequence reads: CASSDHRAHQPQHF. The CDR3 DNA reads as TGTGCCAGCAGCGATCACAGGGCTCATCAGCCCCAGCATTTT.

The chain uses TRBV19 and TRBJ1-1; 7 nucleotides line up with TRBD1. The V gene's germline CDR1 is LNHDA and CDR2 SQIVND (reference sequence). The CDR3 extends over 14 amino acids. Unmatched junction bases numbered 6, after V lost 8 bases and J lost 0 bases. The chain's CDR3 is CASRQGGMNTEAFF. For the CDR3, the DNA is TGTGCCAGTCGACAGGGAGGAATGAACACTGAAGCTTTCTTT.

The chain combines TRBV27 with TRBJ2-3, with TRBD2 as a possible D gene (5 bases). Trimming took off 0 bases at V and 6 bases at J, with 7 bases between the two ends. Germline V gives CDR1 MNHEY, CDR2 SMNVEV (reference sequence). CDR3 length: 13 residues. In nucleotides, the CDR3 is TGTGCCAGCAGTTTATCTAGCGCCGATACGCAGTATTTT. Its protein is CASSLSSADTQYF.

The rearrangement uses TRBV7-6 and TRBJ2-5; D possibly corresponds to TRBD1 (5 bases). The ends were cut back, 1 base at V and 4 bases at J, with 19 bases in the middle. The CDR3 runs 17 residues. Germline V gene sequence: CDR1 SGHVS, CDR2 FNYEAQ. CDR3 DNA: TGTGCCAGCAGCTTAGGAAGGGGTGGGGCCAGTATAGAGACCCAGTACTTC. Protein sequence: CASSLGRGGASIETQYF.

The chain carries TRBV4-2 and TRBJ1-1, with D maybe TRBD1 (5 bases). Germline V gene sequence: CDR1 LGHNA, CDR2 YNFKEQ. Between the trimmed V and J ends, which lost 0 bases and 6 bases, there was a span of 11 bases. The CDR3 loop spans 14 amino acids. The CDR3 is CASSQDSSGPEAFF. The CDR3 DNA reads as TGTGCCAGCAGCCAAGACTCGTCAGGGCCTGAAGCTTTCTTT.

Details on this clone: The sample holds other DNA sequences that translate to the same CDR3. The CDR3, as DNA: TGTGCCAGCAGTCTCGACAGCTACAATGAGCAGTTCTTC. Protein: CASSLDSYNEQFF. The chain has TRBV28 and TRBJ2-1; weak D call: TRBD1 (5 bases). Germline V gene lookup returns CDR1 MDHEN and CDR2 SYDVKM. V lost 5 bases and J 3 bases, leaving 8 bases between the germline ends. This CDR3 has 13 residues.

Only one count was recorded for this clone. The CDR3 bases are TGCGCCAGCAGCCAAGAGTGGGGGCTGGGCTCCTTACTGATCTATGGCTACACCTTC. This gives the protein CASSQEWGLGSLLIYGYTF. The chain has TRBV4-1 and TRBJ1-2, with D tentatively TRBD1 (6 bases). Germline CDR1 reads MGHRA; CDR2 reads YSYEKL. CDR3 length: 19 amino acids. The V gene lost 0 bases and the J gene lost 4 bases, with 24 bases spanning the gap.

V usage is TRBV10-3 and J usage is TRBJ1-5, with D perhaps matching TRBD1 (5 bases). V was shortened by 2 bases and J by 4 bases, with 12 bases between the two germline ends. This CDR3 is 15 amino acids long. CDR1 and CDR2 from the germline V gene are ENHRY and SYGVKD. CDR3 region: CAISEGQGRNQPQHF. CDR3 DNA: TGTGCCATCAGTGAGGGGCAGGGTAGGAATCAGCCCCAGCATTTT.

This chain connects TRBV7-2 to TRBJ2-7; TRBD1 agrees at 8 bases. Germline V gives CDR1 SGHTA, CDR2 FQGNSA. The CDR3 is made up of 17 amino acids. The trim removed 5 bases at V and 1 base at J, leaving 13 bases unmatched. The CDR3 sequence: CASSERTGTGSSYEQYF. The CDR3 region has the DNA TGTGCCAGCAGCGAAAGAACCGGGACAGGTTCTTCCTACGAGCAGTACTTC.

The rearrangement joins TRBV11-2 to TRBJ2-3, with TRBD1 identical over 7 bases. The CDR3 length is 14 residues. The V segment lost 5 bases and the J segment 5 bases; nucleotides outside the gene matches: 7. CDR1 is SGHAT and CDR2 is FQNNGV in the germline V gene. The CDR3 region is CASSPRTGRDTQYF. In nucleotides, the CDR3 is TGTGCCAGCAGCCCAAGGACAGGACGAGATACGCAGTATTTT.

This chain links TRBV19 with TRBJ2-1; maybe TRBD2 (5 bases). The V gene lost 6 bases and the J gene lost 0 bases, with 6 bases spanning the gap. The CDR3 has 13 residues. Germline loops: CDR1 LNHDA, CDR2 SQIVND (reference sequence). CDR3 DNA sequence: TGTGCCAGTAGCGGGAACTCCTACAATGAGCAGTTCTTC. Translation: CASSGNSYNEQFF.

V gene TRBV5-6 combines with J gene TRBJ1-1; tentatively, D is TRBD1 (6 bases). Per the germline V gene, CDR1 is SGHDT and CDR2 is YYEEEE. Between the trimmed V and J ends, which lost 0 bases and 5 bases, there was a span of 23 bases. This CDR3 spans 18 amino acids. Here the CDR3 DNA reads TGTGCCAGCAGCTTGGCCCTCTCTGATTGGGGGGGCTGGACTGAAGCTTTCTTT. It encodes CASSLALSDWGGWTEAFF.

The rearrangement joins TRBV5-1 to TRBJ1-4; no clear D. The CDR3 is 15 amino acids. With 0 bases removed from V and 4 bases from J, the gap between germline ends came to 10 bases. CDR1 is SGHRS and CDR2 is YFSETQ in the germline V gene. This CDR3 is CASSLEGGRNEKLFF. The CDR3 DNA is TGCGCCAGCAGCTTGGAAGGAGGCCGTAATGAAAAACTGTTTTTT.

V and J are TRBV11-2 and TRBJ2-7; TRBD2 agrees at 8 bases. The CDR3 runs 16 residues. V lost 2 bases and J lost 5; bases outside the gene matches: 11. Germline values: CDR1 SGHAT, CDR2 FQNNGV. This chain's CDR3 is CASSLSGGKTTDEQYF. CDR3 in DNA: TGTGCCAGCAGCTTATCGGGAGGGAAAACCACCGACGAGCAGTACTTC.

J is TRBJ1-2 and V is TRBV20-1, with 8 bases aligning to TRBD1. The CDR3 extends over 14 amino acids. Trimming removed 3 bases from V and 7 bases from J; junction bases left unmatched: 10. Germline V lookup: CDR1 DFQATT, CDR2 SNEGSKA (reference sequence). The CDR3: CSASGWTGKGGYTF. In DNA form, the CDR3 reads TGCAGTGCTAGTGGTTGGACAGGGAAGGGTGGCTACACCTTC.

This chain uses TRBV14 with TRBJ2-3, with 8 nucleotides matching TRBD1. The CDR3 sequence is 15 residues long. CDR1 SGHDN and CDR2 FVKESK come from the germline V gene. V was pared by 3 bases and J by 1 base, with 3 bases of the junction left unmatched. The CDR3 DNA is TGTGCCAGCAGCCAGTTGGGACAGGGCACAGATACGCAGTATTTT. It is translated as CASSQLGQGTDTQYF.

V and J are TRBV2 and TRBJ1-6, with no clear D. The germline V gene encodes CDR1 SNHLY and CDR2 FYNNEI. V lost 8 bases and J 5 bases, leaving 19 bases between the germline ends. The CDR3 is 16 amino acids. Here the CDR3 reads CASLLRGGRDNSPLHF. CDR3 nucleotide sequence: TGTGCCAGCCTCCTTAGAGGAGGGAGGGATAATTCACCCCTCCACTTT.

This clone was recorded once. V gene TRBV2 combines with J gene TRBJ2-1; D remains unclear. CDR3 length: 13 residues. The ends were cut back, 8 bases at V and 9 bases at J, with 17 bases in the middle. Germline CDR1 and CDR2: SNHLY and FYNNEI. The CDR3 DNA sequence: TGTGCCAGCGGCGGCCTCCTTATCGGTGAGCAGTTCTTC. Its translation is CASGGLLIGEQFF.

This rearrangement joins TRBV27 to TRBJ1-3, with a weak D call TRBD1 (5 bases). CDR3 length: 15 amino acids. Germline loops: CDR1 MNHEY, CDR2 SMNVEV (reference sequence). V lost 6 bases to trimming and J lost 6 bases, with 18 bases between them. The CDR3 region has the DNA TGTGCCAGCAGAAGCGGGACCTCATTCCCAAACACCATATATTTT. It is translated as CASRSGTSFPNTIYF.

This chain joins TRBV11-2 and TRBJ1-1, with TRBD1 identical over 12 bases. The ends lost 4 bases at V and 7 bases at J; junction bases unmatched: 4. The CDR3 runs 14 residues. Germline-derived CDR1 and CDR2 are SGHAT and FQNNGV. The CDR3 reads CASSSGTGGREAFF. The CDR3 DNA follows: TGTGCCAGCAGCTCGGGGACAGGGGGCCGTGAAGCTTTCTTT.

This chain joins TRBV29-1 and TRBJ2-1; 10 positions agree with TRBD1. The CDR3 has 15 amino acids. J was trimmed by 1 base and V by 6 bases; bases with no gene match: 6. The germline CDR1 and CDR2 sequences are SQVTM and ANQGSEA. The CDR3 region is CSVTGTGDSYNEQFF. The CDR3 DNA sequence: TGCAGCGTAACCGGGACAGGGGATTCCTACAATGAGCAGTTCTTC.

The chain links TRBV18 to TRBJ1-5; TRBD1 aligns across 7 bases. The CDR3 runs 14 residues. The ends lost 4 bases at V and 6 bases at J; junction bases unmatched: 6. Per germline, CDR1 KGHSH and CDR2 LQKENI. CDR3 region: CASSLGTESQPQHF. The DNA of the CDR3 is TGTGCCAGCTCACTCGGGACAGAGAGTCAGCCCCAGCATTTT.

DNA for the CDR3: TGTGCCAGCAGCGTAGTAACGGGAGCGGGTTACAATGAGCAGTTCTTC. It codes for CASSVVTGAGYNEQFF. The chain links TRBV9 to TRBJ2-1; D perhaps matches TRBD2 (6 bases). The V gene's germline CDR1 is SGDLS and CDR2 YYNGEE. V was clipped by 0 bases and J by 4 bases, with 14 bases between them. The CDR3 totals 16 residues.

CDR3 nucleotides: TGTGCCAGCAGCCCAAGTAGGGGACAGTACGGCTACACCTTC. This encodes CASSPSRGQYGYTF. The chain uses TRBV7-6 and TRBJ1-2; 7 positions match TRBD1. The CDR3 length is 14 residues. CDR1 and CDR2 (germline): SGHVS, FNYEAQ. J lost 8 bases, V lost 5 bases, and 11 bases had no gene match.

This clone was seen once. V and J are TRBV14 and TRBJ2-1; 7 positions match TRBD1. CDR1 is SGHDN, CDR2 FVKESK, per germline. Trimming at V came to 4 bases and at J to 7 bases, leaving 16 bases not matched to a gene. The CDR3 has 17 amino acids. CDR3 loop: CASSPLPTGPYDNEQFF. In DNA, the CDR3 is TGTGCCAGCAGCCCACTACCGACAGGGCCCTACGATAATGAGCAGTTCTTC.

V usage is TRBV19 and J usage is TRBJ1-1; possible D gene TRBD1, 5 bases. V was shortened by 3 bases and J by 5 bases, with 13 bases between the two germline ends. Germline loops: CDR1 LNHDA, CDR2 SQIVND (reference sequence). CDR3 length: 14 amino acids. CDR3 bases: TGTGCCAGTAGTATGGGGCAGGGTTGGACTGAAGCTTTCTTT. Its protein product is CASSMGQGWTEAFF. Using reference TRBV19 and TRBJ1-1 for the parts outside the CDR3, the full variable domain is DGGITQSPKYLFRKEGQNVTLSCEQNLNHDAMYWYRQDPGQGLRLIYYSQIVNDFQKGDIAEGYSVSREKKESFPLTVTSAQKNPTAFYLCASSMGQGWTEAFFGQGTRLTVV.

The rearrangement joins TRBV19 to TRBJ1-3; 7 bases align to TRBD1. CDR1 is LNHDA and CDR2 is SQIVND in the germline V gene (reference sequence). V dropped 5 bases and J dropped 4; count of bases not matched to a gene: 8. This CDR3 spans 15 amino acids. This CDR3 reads CASSYTGTAGNTIYF. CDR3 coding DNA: TGTGCCAGTAGTTATACCGGGACAGCCGGAAACACCATATATTTT.